Shown below are 23 T cell receptor beta chains from a single sample sequenced in a study of neurological immune-mediated disorders. MiXCR, applied by TCRdb to the 5' RACE reads, yields one record per CDR3 protein. The table has about 44,000 distinct CDR3 sequences, about 22% seen once. Time point defined: technical triplicate 3. The material sequenced was PBMCs. These receptors were taken from a man in his 60s with HTLV-1-associated myelopathy (HAM/TSP).

With respect to this clonotype: A much larger clone sits a single nucleotide away, making a read error possible. The genes are TRBV10-3 and TRBJ2-2; D may be TRBD2 (6 bases). CDR3 length: 13 amino acids. Germline CDR1 is ENHRY and CDR2 is SYGVKD. CDR3 coding DNA: TGTGCCACGCTTGACGGGCCGGGCGGGGATCTGTTTTTT. It translates to CATLDGPGGDLFF.

This clonotype was seen ten or more times. V and J are TRBV20-1 and TRBJ2-7; perhaps D is TRBD1 or TRBD2 (5 bases each). Germline CDR1 and CDR2: DFQATT and SNEGSKA (reference sequence). The CDR3 length is 14 residues. Trimming left V 6 bases short and J 6 bases short, with 21 bases between. CDR3 amino acids: CSAISPGPTGEQYF. CDR3 nucleotide sequence: TGCAGTGCGATCTCCCCGGGGCCGACGGGCGAGCAGTACTTC.

This clonotype has ten or more counts. The chain has TRBV7-2 and TRBJ2-1; D is perhaps TRBD1 (5 bases). Trimming pared 5 bases from V and 10 bases from J, leaving 9 bases between. CDR1 SGHTA and CDR2 FQGNSA come from the germline V gene. CDR3 size: 11 residues. The CDR3 loop is CASSLRQEQFF. The CDR3 DNA is TGTGCCAGCAGCCTCCGACAGGAGCAGTTCTTC.

This clonotype was observed many times. CDR3 protein: CASSLVTSGVSHVGEQYF. In DNA form, the CDR3 reads TGCGCCAGCAGCTTGGTTACGTCGGGGGTCAGCCACGTAGGCGAGCAGTACTTC. J is TRBJ2-7 and V is TRBV5-1; TRBD2 might be the D (6 bases). The CDR3 has 18 residues. V lost 0 bases to trimming and J lost 6 bases, with 25 bases between them. The germline V gene encodes CDR1 SGHRS and CDR2 YFSETQ.

This clonotype was found many times. The V and J genes are TRBV12-3 or TRBV12-4 and TRBJ2-1; the D call may be TRBD1 or TRBD2 (7 bases each). The germline V and J ends were trimmed by 5 bases and 4 bases, with 15 bases remaining between them. CDR3 size: 15 residues. The CDR3 is CASSARGGPYNEQFF. CDR3 DNA: TGTGCCAGCAGTGCCAGGGGGGGCCCATACAATGAGCAGTTCTTC.

Many counts were recorded for this clonotype. The CDR3 sequence: CASSVVGLNGYTF. DNA for the CDR3: TGTGCCAGCAGCGTAGTTGGTTTAAATGGCTACACCTTC. The chain carries TRBV9 and TRBJ1-2; D is uncertain. The CDR3 length is 13 residues. The germline V and J ends were trimmed by 0 bases and 6 bases, with 9 bases remaining between them. From germline, CDR1 is SGDLS and CDR2 YYNGEE.

This clonotype was detected many times. V usage is TRBV5-1 and J usage is TRBJ1-1; D remains unclear. The CDR3 is 13 residues long. The ends were cut back, 0 bases at V and 5 bases at J, with 8 bases in the middle. Germline V gene data show CDR1 as SGHRS and CDR2 as YFSETQ. The CDR3 is CASSLASGTEAFF. The CDR3 DNA sequence: TGCGCCAGCAGCTTGGCGTCCGGTACTGAAGCTTTCTTT.

The table lists this clonotype with many counts. The chain is built from TRBV29-1 and TRBJ1-1; TRBD1 matches 7 bases. Germline V gene data show CDR1 as SQVTM and CDR2 as ANQGSEA. V gave up 4 bases and J gave up 2 bases; unmatched junction bases: 4. The CDR3 is made up of 13 amino acids. For the CDR3, the DNA is TGCAGCGTTGCTGACAGGGTAAACACTGAAGCTTTCTTT. Amino acid sequence: CSVADRVNTEAFF. The full variable domain, with the rest looked up from reference TRBV29-1 and TRBJ1-1, is SAVISQKPSRDICQRGTSLTIQCQVDSQVTMMFWYRQQPGQSLTLIATANQGSEATYESGFVIDKFPISRPNLTFSTLTVSNMSPEDSSIYLCSVADRVNTEAFFGQGTRLTVV.

As concerns this clonotype: Because the CDR3's place on the DNA is in doubt, the DNA is left out and the CDR3 is given as listed by TCRdb. The chain couples TRBV6-6 to TRBJ1-4; the table calls TRBD1, which could not be checked here. Germline V gene lookup returns CDR1 MNHNY and CDR2 SVGAGI (reference sequence). Counting both end residues, the CDR3 totals 14 amino acids. The CDR3 sequence is CASSYSGQGENCFF.

V gene TRBV5-1 combines with J gene TRBJ2-5, with unresolved D. This CDR3 region has 12 residues. CDR1 is SGHRS, CDR2 YFSETQ, per germline. V was cut by 6 bases and J by 1 base, with 7 bases left in between. The CDR3 spells CASTSTQETQYF. The CDR3 DNA follows: TGCGCCAGCACCTCAACCCAAGAGACCCAGTACTTC.

The genes are TRBV5-1 and TRBJ2-7, with TRBD1 identical over 9 bases. CDR3 length: 14 residues. Per the germline V gene, CDR1 is SGHRS and CDR2 is YFSETQ. Trimming at V came to 0 bases and at J to 4 bases, leaving 2 bases not matched to a gene. In DNA form, the CDR3 reads TGCGCCAGCAGCTTGGATGGGACAGGGTACGAGCAGTACTTC. Amino acids: CASSLDGTGYEQYF.

This clonotype has ten or more counts. The rearrangement links TRBV5-5 to TRBJ2-1; D gene ambiguous. Between the trimmed V and J ends, which lost 0 bases and 8 bases, there was a span of 18 bases. CDR3 size: 16 residues. Germline CDR1 and CDR2: SGHKS and YYEKEE (reference sequence). CDR3 loop: CASSLAGFPLGHEQFF. Here the CDR3 DNA reads TGTGCCAGCAGCTTGGCCGGTTTTCCATTGGGCCATGAGCAGTTCTTC.

This clonotype was picked up many times. The gene calls are TRBV5-6 and TRBJ1-5, with D tentatively TRBD1 (6 bases). This CDR3 comprises 15 residues. V shed 3 bases and J shed 3 bases, with 13 bases lying between them. The V gene's germline CDR1 is SGHDT and CDR2 YYEEEE. This CDR3 is CASSSQGHFNQPQHF. The CDR3, as DNA: TGTGCCAGCAGCTCCCAGGGGCATTTCAATCAGCCCCAGCATTTT.

The sample holds many counts of this clonotype. The chain is built from TRBV2 and TRBJ1-1; no firm D call. The V end was cut by 4 bases, the J end by 4 bases, with 13 bases between. The CDR3 has 14 amino acids. Germline assignment: CDR1 SNHLY and CDR2 FYNNEI. The CDR3: CASSGTVTATEAFF. CDR3 bases: TGTGCCAGCAGTGGGACGGTGACGGCCACTGAAGCTTTCTTT.

This clonotype was recorded at least ten times. The chain has TRBV5-1 and TRBJ1-4; D remains ambiguous. The CDR3 is made up of 17 amino acids. Per germline, CDR1 SGHRS and CDR2 YFSETQ. V was pared by 2 bases and J by 6 bases, with 20 bases between. Here the CDR3 reads CASSFDGQFRTDEKLFF. CDR3 bases: TGCGCCAGCAGCTTCGACGGGCAATTTAGGACGGATGAAAAACTGTTTTTT.

The sample holds one count of this clonotype. A much bigger clone sits one base away, suggesting this may be a read error. The rearrangement links TRBV5-5 to TRBJ2-1, with D perhaps being TRBD1 or TRBD2 (5 bases each). The V gene's germline CDR1 is SGHKS and CDR2 YYEKEE (reference sequence). Trimming cost V 3 bases and J 7 bases, with 20 bases left between them. The CDR3 is 16 amino acids. CDR3 in amino acids: CASSYRPRIEGNEQFF. The CDR3 DNA is TGTGCCAGCAGCTACCGGCCCAGAATTGAGGGGAATGAGCAGTTCTTC.

This clonotype appeared many times. This sequence joins TRBV4-1 and TRBJ2-5, with TRBD2 identical over 7 bases. The germline CDR1 and CDR2 sequences are MGHRA and YSYEKL. The CDR3 extends over 14 amino acids. The V segment lost 4 bases and the J segment 2 bases; nucleotides outside the gene matches: 4. CDR3 region: CASSLGGDQETQYF. Here the CDR3 DNA reads TGCGCCAGCAGCCTTGGGGGGGATCAAGAGACCCAGTACTTC.

This clonotype was counted at least ten times. V gene TRBV5-1 combines with J gene TRBJ2-7; D remains unclear. The V and J ends lost 0 bases and 6 bases respectively, with 13 bases between them. Germline CDR1 and CDR2: SGHRS and YFSETQ. CDR3 size: 14 residues. For the CDR3, the DNA is TGCGCCAGCAGCTTGGGCAGGTGGAGAGGCGAGCAGTACTTC. It translates to CASSLGRWRGEQYF.

There are many counts of this clonotype. This chain uses TRBV6-5 with TRBJ1-6, with D uncertain. CDR1 MNHEY and CDR2 SVGAGI come from the germline V gene. CDR3 size: 14 residues. V was clipped by 7 bases and J by 6 bases, with 13 bases between them. CDR3 residues: CASTQRGFNSPLHF. DNA for the CDR3: TGTGCCAGCACCCAACGGGGATTTAATTCACCCCTCCACTTT.

A few counts support this clonotype. The chain has TRBV5-1 and TRBJ2-2; tentatively, D is TRBD2 (5 bases). The V end lost 4 bases, the J end lost 4 bases, and 11 bases lay between the germline ends. The length of the CDR3 is 14 residues. Germline V gene data show CDR1 as SGHRS and CDR2 as YFSETQ. The CDR3 DNA follows: TGCGCCAGCAGCGACGGACTCCTCACCGGGGAGCTGTTTTTT. It specifies CASSDGLLTGELFF.

This clonotype was seen repeatedly, ten times or more. The chain joins TRBV11-2 to TRBJ1-1; D gene ambiguous. This CDR3 spans 14 amino acids. Germline V CDR1 and CDR2: SGHAT, FQNNGV. Between the trimmed V and J ends, which lost 5 bases and 0 bases, there was a span of 10 bases. The DNA for the CDR3 is TGTGCCAGCAGCGCTAGTAGCCTGAACACTGAAGCTTTCTTT. This codes for CASSASSLNTEAFF.

This clonotype was observed at least ten times. The J gene is TRBJ2-3, the V gene TRBV5-1, with unresolved D. Trimming removed 1 base at V and 7 bases at J, with 13 bases between. Germline lookup yields CDR1 SGHRS and CDR2 YFSETQ. CDR3 length: 14 amino acids. Here the CDR3 DNA reads TGCGCCAGCAGCTTGACCCAAGGGCTGAATACGCAGTATTTT. This gives the protein CASSLTQGLNTQYF.

This clonotype was counted many times. This chain joins TRBV15 and TRBJ2-1; D might be TRBD2 (6 bases). This CDR3 region has 15 residues. CDR1 LNHNV and CDR2 YYDKDF come from the germline V gene (reference sequence). V was pared by 0 bases and J by 5 bases, with 11 bases between. CDR3 loop: CATSRESWGDNEQFF. The CDR3 DNA sequence: TGTGCCACCAGCAGAGAAAGTTGGGGGGACAATGAGCAGTTCTTC.